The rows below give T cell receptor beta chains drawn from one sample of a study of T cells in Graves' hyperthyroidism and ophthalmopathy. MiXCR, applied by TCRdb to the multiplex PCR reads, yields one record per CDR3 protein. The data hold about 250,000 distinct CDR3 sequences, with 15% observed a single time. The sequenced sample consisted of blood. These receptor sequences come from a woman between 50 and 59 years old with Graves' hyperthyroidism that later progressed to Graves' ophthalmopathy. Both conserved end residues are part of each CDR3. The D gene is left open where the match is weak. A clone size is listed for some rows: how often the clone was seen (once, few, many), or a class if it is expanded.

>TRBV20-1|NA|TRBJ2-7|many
TGCAGTGCTAGAGATCGGGCGGGACAGAACTTCTACGAGCAGTACTTC
CSARDRAGQNFYEQYF
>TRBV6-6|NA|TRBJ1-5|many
TGTGCCAGCAGTTACCCGCGGAAGGGCGGCAATCAGCCCCAGCATTTT
CASSYPRKGGNQPQHF
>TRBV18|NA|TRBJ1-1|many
TGTGCCAGCTCAAAGGGGCGGAACACTGAAGCTTTCTTT
CASSKGRNTEAFF
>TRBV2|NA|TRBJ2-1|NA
TGTGCCAGTCGGAAGGTAGCCCATGAGCAGTTCTTC
CASRKVAHEQFF
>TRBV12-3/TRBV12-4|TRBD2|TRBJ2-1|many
TGTGCCAGCAGCCTGATGACTAGCTTGAGCTCCTACAATGAGCAGTTCTTC
CASSLMTSLSSYNEQFF
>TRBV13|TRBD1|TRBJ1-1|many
TGTGCCAGCAGCGGACAGGGGGCAAAGAGAACTGAAGCTTTCTTT
CASSGQGAKRTEAFF
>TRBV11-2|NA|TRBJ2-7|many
TGTGCCAGCAGCTTCTCCCGAACTTCCGAGGGCGAGCAGTACTTC
CASSFSRTSEGEQYF
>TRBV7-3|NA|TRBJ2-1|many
TGTGCCAGCAGCGTATTCCCTTCTAGCTCCTACAATGAGCAGTTCTTC
CASSVFPSSSYNEQFF
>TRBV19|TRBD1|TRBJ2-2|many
TGTGCCAGTATCGATCCGAGGACAGGGGCCGGGGAGCTGTTTTTT
CASIDPRTGAGELFF
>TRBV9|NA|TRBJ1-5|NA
TGTGCCAGCAGCGTAGGGGACAAGGATAGCAATCAGCCCCAGCATTTT
CASSVGDKDSNQPQHF
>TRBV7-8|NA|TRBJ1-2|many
TGTGCCAGCAGCGTAAACGTCCCGGGAGAAGTGGAAGGCTACACCTTC
CASSVNVPGEVEGYTF
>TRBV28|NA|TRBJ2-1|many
TGTGCCAGCAGTGGTAATGAGCAGTTCTTC
CASSGNEQFF
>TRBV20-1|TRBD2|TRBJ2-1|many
TGCAGTGCTAGAGATCGAACGGGAGGCTACAATGAGCAGTTCTTC
CSARDRTGGYNEQFF
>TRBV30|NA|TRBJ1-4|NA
TGTGCCTGGACGCGACAGCTAAATGAAAAACTGTTTTTT
CAWTRQLNEKLFF
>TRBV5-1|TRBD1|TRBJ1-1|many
TGCGCCAGCAGCTATGACCTAAGACAGGGCATGAACACTGAAGCTTTCTTT
CASSYDLRQGMNTEAFF
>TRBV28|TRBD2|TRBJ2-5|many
TGTGCCAGCAGCCCCGGACTGACGGGGGGAGAGACCCAGTACTTC
CASSPGLTGGETQYF
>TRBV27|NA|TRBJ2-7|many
TGTGCCAGCAGTTCCCCCTATTCAGGGGACTACGAGCAGTACTTC
CASSSPYSGDYEQYF
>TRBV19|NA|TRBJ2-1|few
TGTGCCAGTAGGGAGGCACACAATGAGCAGTTCTTC
CASREAHNEQFF
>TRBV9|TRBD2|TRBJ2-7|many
TGTGCCAGCACACTAGCGGGAGACTCCTACGAGCAGTACTTC
CASTLAGDSYEQYF
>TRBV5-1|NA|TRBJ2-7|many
TGCGCCAGCAGCTTGGTCGCGGACTACGAGCAGTACTTC
CASSLVADYEQYF
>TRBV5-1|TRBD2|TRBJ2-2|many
TGCGCCAGCAGCGGGACTAGCGGGATCCGCACCGGGGAGCTGTTTTTT
CASSGTSGIRTGELFF
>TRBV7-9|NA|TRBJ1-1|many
TGTGCCAGCATCGACATGAACACTGAAGCTTTCTTT
CASIDMNTEAFF
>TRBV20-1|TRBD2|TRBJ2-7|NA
TGCAGTGCTAGAGGGGATAGCGGGAGTGGCTACGAGCAGTACTTC
CSARGDSGSGYEQYF
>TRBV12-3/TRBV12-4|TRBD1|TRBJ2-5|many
TGTGCCAGCAGTTTTTCCGGACAGGGGGGGACCCAGTACTTC
CASSFSGQGGTQYF
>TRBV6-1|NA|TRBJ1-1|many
TGTGCCAGCAGTATTTGGTGGCTGAACACTGAAGCTTTCTTT
CASSIWWLNTEAFF
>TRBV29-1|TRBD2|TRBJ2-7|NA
TGCAGCGTTGAGCCTAGCGGTTCCTCGGACGAGCAGTACTTC
CSVEPSGSSDEQYF
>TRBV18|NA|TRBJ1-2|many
TGTGCCAGCTTAATAGGACCCTCTAACTATGGCTACACCTTC
CASLIGPSNYGYTF
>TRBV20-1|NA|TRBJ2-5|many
TGCAGTGCTAGAGCTCCTAACGACAGGGAGGCGACCCAGTACTTC
CSARAPNDREATQYF
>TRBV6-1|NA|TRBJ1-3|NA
TGTGCCAGCAGCATCGCAGTCTCTGGAAACACCATATATTTT
CASSIAVSGNTIYF
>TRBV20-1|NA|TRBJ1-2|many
TGCAGTGCTAGAGCTGAAGGGGCCGGTGGCTACACCTTC
CSARAEGAGGYTF
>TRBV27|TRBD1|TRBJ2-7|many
TGTGCCAGCCCCTGGGGACAGAAAAGCTCCTACGAGCAGTACTTC
CASPWGQKSSYEQYF
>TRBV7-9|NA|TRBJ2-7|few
TGTGCCAGCAGCCCAATAAACAAGGGATTCTACGAGCAGTACTTC
CASSPINKGFYEQYF
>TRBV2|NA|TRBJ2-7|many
TGTGCCGCGGTGGGCGGGCTCTCCTACGAGCAGTACTTC
CAAVGGLSYEQYF
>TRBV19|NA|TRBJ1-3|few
TGTGCCAGTAGTATTGCGGCAGGCCCGTCTGGAAACACCATATATTTT
CASSIAAGPSGNTIYF
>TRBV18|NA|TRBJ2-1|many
TGTGCCAGCTCACCCTTAGACAGACCTCCTGAGCAGTTCTTC
CASSPLDRPPEQFF
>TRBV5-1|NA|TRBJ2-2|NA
TGCGTCAGCAGATTCTCAAGAAACACCGGGGAGCTGTTTTTT
CVSRFSRNTGELFF
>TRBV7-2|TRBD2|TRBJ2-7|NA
TGTGCCAGCAGCCAATACTTAGCGGGAGGCCTCCCCTTCGAGCAGTACTTC
CASSQYLAGGLPFEQYF
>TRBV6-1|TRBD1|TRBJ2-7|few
TGTGCCAGCAGGAGGGGGACGACCCCCAGGGGGCTCGACCAGTACTTC
CASRRGTTPRGLDQYF
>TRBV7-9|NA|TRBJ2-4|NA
TGTGCCAGCAGCTTATCCGGCCCTGGGGCTAGGAACATTCAGTACTTC
CASSLSGPGARNIQYF
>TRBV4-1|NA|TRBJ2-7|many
TGCGCCAGCAGCCAAGGGGCAGTTGGAGGGACCTACGAGCAGTACTTC
CASSQGAVGGTYEQYF
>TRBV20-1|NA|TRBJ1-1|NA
TGCAGTGCTCGGGACTTTACGGCGTTGAACACTGAAGCTTTCTTT
CSARDFTALNTEAFF
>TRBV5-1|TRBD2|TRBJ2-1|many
TGCGCCAGCAGCTGGGGGCTAGCGGGAGTCTCCTACAATGAGCAGTTCTTC
CASSWGLAGVSYNEQFF
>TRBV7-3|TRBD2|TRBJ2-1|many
TGTGCCAGCAGCTATACCACGGGGGGGGAGCAGTTCTTC
CASSYTTGGEQFF
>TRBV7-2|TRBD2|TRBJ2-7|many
TGTGCCAGCAGCCCTACCACTAGCGGGGGCGAGCAGTACTTC
CASSPTTSGGEQYF
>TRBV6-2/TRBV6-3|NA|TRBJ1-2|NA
TGTGCCAGCAGTTCCCCCGACAGGCCCAATGGCTACACCTTC
CASSSPDRPNGYTF
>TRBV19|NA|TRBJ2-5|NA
TGTGCCAGTAGTAGGGAGGCTGGAATTGGGGAGACCCAGTACTTC
CASSREAGIGETQYF
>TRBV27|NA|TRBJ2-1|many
TGTGCCAGCAGTTTACAGGGTGAGCAGTTCTTC
CASSLQGEQFF
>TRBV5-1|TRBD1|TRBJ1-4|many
TGCGCCAGCAGCTTACAGGGGTTAGGAACTAATGAAAAACTGTTTTTT
CASSLQGLGTNEKLFF
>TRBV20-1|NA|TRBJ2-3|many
TGCAGTGCTAGAGAAGAGTCTAGACACACAGATACGCAGTATTTT
CSAREESRHTDTQYF
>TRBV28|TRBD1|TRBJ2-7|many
TGTGCCAGCAGACACGGGACAGGGTTAATCTACGAGCAGTACTTC
CASRHGTGLIYEQYF
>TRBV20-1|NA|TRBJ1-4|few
TGCAGTGCCCCACTGGGGAATCTTGCAACTAATGAAAAACTGTTTTTT
CSAPLGNLATNEKLFF
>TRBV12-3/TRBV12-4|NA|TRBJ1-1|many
TGTGCCAGCAGGTTTGGAGGGTTCACTGAAGCTTTCTTT
CASRFGGFTEAFF
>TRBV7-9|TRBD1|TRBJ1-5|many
TGTGCCAGCAGCTTATCCACGACAGGGCACAATCAGCCCCAGCATTTT
CASSLSTTGHNQPQHF